These 29 T cell receptor beta chains came from one sample sequenced in a study of cytomegalovirus exposure and HLA in healthy donors. Assay: immunoSEQ multiplex PCR; the TCRdb copy retains only in-frame clones and omits some. The sample has 150,000 to 200,000 clones; about 89% are singletons. What was sequenced was PBMCs. The receptors derive from a man younger than 35 in good health and CMV-seropositive.

This chain links TRBV5-8 with TRBJ2-3; possible D gene TRBD1, 6 bases. CDR1 and CDR2 (germline): SGHTS, YDEGEE. This CDR3 comprises 15 residues. Trimming removed 6 bases from V and 1 base from J, with 15 bases in between. Here the CDR3 DNA reads TGTGCCAGCACCATTTTGGGGGCCCGCACAGATACGCAGTATTTT. Its translation: CASTILGARTDTQYF.

The gene calls are TRBV27 and TRBJ2-7; 8 bases fit TRBD2. The CDR3 is made up of 15 amino acids. CDR1 and CDR2 (germline): MNHEY, SMNVEV (reference sequence). Unmatched junction bases numbered 11, after V lost 5 bases and J lost 5 bases. The CDR3 DNA reads TGTGCCAGCAGTCCCCGCAGCGGGAGTAGGAACGAGCAGTACTTC. Amino acids: CASSPRSGSRNEQYF.

The chain uses TRBV25-1 and TRBJ2-7; 7 bases are shared with TRBD2. The V gene's germline CDR1 is MGHDK and CDR2 SYGVNS. The V segment lost 1 base and the J segment 3 bases; nucleotides outside the gene matches: 3. The CDR3 is 14 amino acids. The CDR3 region is CASSELGGSYEQYF. The CDR3 coding sequence is TGTGCCAGCAGTGAATTGGGAGGGAGCTACGAGCAGTACTTC.

The V and J genes are TRBV27 and TRBJ2-7; 9 bases fit TRBD1. V gave up 7 bases and J gave up 2 bases; unmatched junction bases: 12. The CDR3 runs to 16 residues. Germline V gene data show CDR1 as MNHEY and CDR2 as SMNVEV (reference sequence). The CDR3 DNA is TGTGCCAGCACCTTCTCCCGGGACAGGGTCCCCTACGAGCAGTACTTC. It translates to CASTFSRDRVPYEQYF.

The V call is TRBV27, the J call TRBJ2-1; the D is unclear. Deletions cut 1 base from V and 8 bases from J, with 15 bases between. Per germline, CDR1 MNHEY and CDR2 SMNVEV (reference sequence). The CDR3 contains 15 residues. CDR3 nucleotides: TGTGCCAGCAGTTTATTGGCCCTCCCGGCGGATGAGCAGTTCTTC. Its translation: CASSLLALPADEQFF.

CDR3 sequence (DNA): TGTGCTAGTGGTCAACCCCGACAGGGGGGACTCTACGAGCAGTACTTC. It is translated as CASGQPRQGGLYEQYF. The chain employs TRBV12-5 and TRBJ2-7; TRBD1 matches 9 bases. This CDR3 contains 16 residues. The junction had 11 bases not matched to a gene; V was cut back by 5 bases and J by 3 bases. Looked up from germline, CDR1 is LGHNT and CDR2 is FRNRAP.

This clone was detected a few times. The CDR3 DNA follows: TGTGCCAGCAGCCAAGATCTGGCAGGACAGGGTGGTAGCTACACCTTC. This sequence encodes CASSQDLAGQGGSYTF. The chain couples TRBV4-2 to TRBJ1-2; 8 nucleotides align to TRBD1. The CDR3 covers 16 residues. V gave up 0 bases and J gave up 9 bases; unmatched junction bases: 12. Looked up from germline, CDR1 is LGHNA and CDR2 is YNFKEQ.

The rearrangement links TRBV6-1 to TRBJ1-2, with no clear D. This CDR3 contains 14 residues. CDR1 MNHNS and CDR2 SASEGT come from the germline V gene. V shed 8 bases and J shed 2 bases, with 15 bases lying between them. The chain's CDR3 is CASHRPDTNYGYTF. CDR3 bases: TGTGCCAGCCACCGCCCCGACACAAACTATGGCTACACCTTC.

CDR3 loop: CASSGGGHSTEAFF. The CDR3 DNA follows: TGTGCCAGCAGCGGGGGGGGGCACAGCACTGAAGCTTTCTTT. The chain has TRBV9 and TRBJ1-1; D may be TRBD1 (6 bases). Germline loops: CDR1 SGDLS, CDR2 YYNGEE. V was clipped by 3 bases and J by 4 bases, with 13 bases between them. CDR3 length: 14 amino acids. Combining the CDR3 with reference TRBV9 and TRBJ1-1 gives the whole variable domain DSGVTQTPKHLITATGQRVTLRCSPRSGDLSVYWYQQSLDQGLQFLIQYYNGEERAKGNILERFSAQQFPDLHSELNLSSLELGDSALYFCASSGGGHSTEAFFGQGTRLTVV.

The CDR3 nucleotides read TGCAGGGGCGGGGCAGAGACCCAGTACTTC. Its translation: CRGGAETQYF. The rearrangement joins TRBV20-1 to TRBJ2-5; TRBD2 is a possible D gene (6 bases). The germline V gene encodes CDR1 DFQATT and CDR2 SNEGSKA (reference sequence). The CDR3 consists of 10 residues.

This chain connects TRBV4-1 to TRBJ1-2; 8 nucleotides line up with TRBD1. The CDR3 loop spans 15 amino acids. CDR1 MGHRA and CDR2 YSYEKL come from the germline V gene. V was clipped by 0 bases and J by 2 bases; unmatched bases: 2. The chain's CDR3 is CASSQDGDRNYGYTF. The CDR3 DNA reads TGCGCCAGCAGCCAAGATGGGGACAGGAACTATGGCTACACCTTC.

The chain combines TRBV5-1 with TRBJ1-1; possibly TRBD1 for D (6 bases). With 4 bases removed from V and 0 bases from J, the gap between germline ends came to 13 bases. This CDR3 region has 15 residues. Germline-derived CDR1 and CDR2 are SGHRS and YFSETQ. The CDR3 here is CASSPDWTVNTEAFF. CDR3 bases: TGCGCCAGCAGCCCGGACTGGACAGTGAACACTGAAGCTTTCTTT.

CDR3 protein: CAWSVGGNTEAFF. DNA of the CDR3: TGTGCCTGGAGTGTCGGGGGAAACACTGAAGCTTTCTTT. V and J are TRBV30 and TRBJ1-1, with D maybe TRBD1 (5 bases). CDR1 and CDR2 from the germline V gene are GTSNPN and SVGIG (reference sequence). The CDR3 is 13 amino acids. With 0 bases removed from V and 2 bases from J, the gap between germline ends came to 7 bases.

This chain links TRBV28 with TRBJ2-6; possibly TRBD1 for D (5 bases). The CDR3 spans 17 residues. The germline gives CDR1 MDHEN, CDR2 SYDVKM. Trimming shortened V by 4 bases and J by 0 bases, and 13 bases separated the two germline ends. The CDR3, as DNA: TGTGCCAGCAGTTGGAACAGGATTTCCTCTGGGGCCAACGTCCTGACTTTC. Protein product: CASSWNRISSGANVLTF.

The V gene is TRBV28, the J gene TRBJ1-2; D gene ambiguous. In germline, CDR1 is MDHEN, CDR2 SYDVKM. V was trimmed by 5 bases and J by 5 bases, leaving 12 bases between them. There are 13 residues in the CDR3. CDR3 nucleotide sequence: TGTGCCAGCAGTCCCTTCGCGGGATATGGCTACACCTTC. Translating it yields CASSPFAGYGYTF.

The chain has TRBV27 and TRBJ2-1; tentative D call: TRBD1 (6 bases). Trimming took off 6 bases at V and 4 bases at J, with 13 bases between the two ends. The germline gives CDR1 MNHEY, CDR2 SMNVEV (reference sequence). The CDR3 is 14 residues long. The CDR3, as DNA: TGTGCCAGCAGGCGGACAGACGGATACAATGAGCAGTTCTTC. Residues: CASRRTDGYNEQFF.

CDR3 DNA: TGTGCCATCAGAGACAGGGGGCCAGGGGATGGCTACACCTTC. Its protein is CAIRDRGPGDGYTF. The chain employs TRBV10-3 and TRBJ1-2; 10 bases map to TRBD1. With V trimmed by 6 bases and J by 6 bases, 7 bases remained unmatched. The CDR3 is made up of 14 amino acids. Germline CDR1 reads ENHRY; CDR2 reads SYGVKD.

The chain joins TRBV7-3 to TRBJ2-3; 8 bases are a match to TRBD2. V lost 2 bases to trimming and J lost 2 bases; unmatched junction nucleotides: 9. The CDR3 covers 17 residues. The germline gives CDR1 SGHTA, CDR2 FQGTGA. CDR3 coding DNA: TGTGCCAGCAGCTTATCCAGTGCGGGGGGCCCCACAGATACGCAGTATTTT. This sequence encodes CASSLSSAGGPTDTQYF. The full variable domain, in which reference TRBV7-3 and TRBJ2-3 provide the parts outside the CDR3, is GAGVSQTPSNKVTEKGKYVELRCDPISGHTALYWYRQSLGQGPEFLIYFQGTGAADDSGLPNDRFFAVRPEGSVSTLKIQRTERGDSAVYLCASSLSSAGGPTDTQYFGPGTRLTVL.

The rearrangement joins TRBV20-1 to TRBJ1-2; D may be TRBD1 (5 bases). The V gene lost 5 bases and the J gene lost 5 bases, with 9 bases spanning the gap. The V gene's germline CDR1 is DFQATT and CDR2 SNEGSKA (reference sequence). The CDR3 has 11 residues. The chain's CDR3 is CSALQDYGYTF. For the CDR3, the DNA is TGCAGTGCTTTACAGGATTATGGCTACACCTTC.

The CDR3 loop reads CASSLDGGGMNEQFF. The CDR3 nucleotides are TGTGCCAGCAGCTTAGATGGGGGCGGTATGAATGAGCAGTTCTTC. The rearrangement links TRBV11-2 to TRBJ2-1; tentative D call: TRBD1 (6 bases). V was trimmed by 0 bases and J by 7 bases, leaving 13 bases between them. The CDR3 loop spans 15 amino acids. Germline V CDR1 and CDR2: SGHAT, FQNNGV. Full variable domain (outside the CDR3, taken from reference TRBV11-2 and TRBJ2-1): EAGVAQSPRYKIIEKRQSVAFWCNPISGHATLYWYQQILGQGPKLLIQFQNNGVVDDSQLPKDRFSAERLKGVDSTLKIQPAKLEDSAVYLCASSLDGGGMNEQFFGPGTRLTVL.

The V gene is TRBV30, the J gene TRBJ2-7; D not certain. The CDR3 runs to 12 residues. Germline V gene data show CDR1 as GTSNPN and CDR2 as SVGIG (reference sequence). The ends were cut back, 8 bases at V and 6 bases at J, with 17 bases in the middle. CDR3 nucleotide sequence: TGTGCCCTAGTCCTCTCGCCCGGCGAGCAGTACTTC. Protein product: CALVLSPGEQYF.

The V call is TRBV2, the J call TRBJ2-7; 10 bases match TRBD1. Germline lookup yields CDR1 SNHLY and CDR2 FYNNEI. Germline trimming cut 6 bases from V and 3 bases from J; bases unmatched to any gene: 5. The CDR3 contains 14 residues. The DNA for the CDR3 is TGTGCCAGCAGATCTAGGACAGGGGGCTACGAGCAGTACTTC. Translating it yields CASRSRTGGYEQYF.

Only a few counts were recorded for this clone. This chain joins TRBV11-2 and TRBJ1-2; the match to TRBD1 covers 7 bases. J lost 2 bases, V lost 5 bases, and 11 bases had no gene match. CDR3 length: 16 residues. CDR1 and CDR2 (germline): SGHAT, FQNNGV. CDR3 sequence reads: CASSRRQGNINYGYTF. In DNA form, the CDR3 reads TGTGCCAGCAGCCGACGACAGGGCAATATAAACTATGGCTACACCTTC. Complete variable domain (other parts from reference TRBV11-2 and TRBJ1-2): EAGVAQSPRYKIIEKRQSVAFWCNPISGHATLYWYQQILGQGPKLLIQFQNNGVVDDSQLPKDRFSAERLKGVDSTLKIQPAKLEDSAVYLCASSRRQGNINYGYTFGSGTRLTVV.

The genes are TRBV7-8 and TRBJ1-1, with 7 nucleotides matching TRBD1. The CDR3 extends over 13 amino acids. Per germline, CDR1 SGHVS and CDR2 FQNEAQ. Trimming removed 5 bases from V and 2 bases from J; junction bases left unmatched: 2. The CDR3 bases are TGTGCCAGCAGCAGGGGGCCTAACACTGAAGCTTTCTTT. Its protein product is CASSRGPNTEAFF.

V and J are TRBV5-1 and TRBJ1-2; TRBD1 agrees at 11 bases. V dropped 4 bases and J dropped 7; count of bases not matched to a gene: 12. The CDR3 totals 16 residues. Germline V gene sequence: CDR1 SGHRS, CDR2 YFSETQ. CDR3: CASSGRTGGLGPGYTF. The CDR3 DNA is TGCGCCAGCAGCGGGCGGACAGGGGGCCTTGGTCCTGGCTACACCTTC.

The genes are TRBV6-6 and TRBJ2-3; 11 bases are a match to TRBD2. CDR1 and CDR2 from the germline V gene are MNHNY and SVGAGI (reference sequence). The V gene end was trimmed by 5 bases and the J gene end by 5 bases; junction bases not matched to a gene: 6. This CDR3 has 15 amino acids. The CDR3 protein is CASSPLAGGKDTQYF. CDR3 bases: TGTGCCAGCAGTCCCTTAGCGGGAGGGAAAGATACGCAGTATTTT.

The chain combines TRBV27 with TRBJ2-5; 11 bases are shared with TRBD2. Per germline, CDR1 MNHEY and CDR2 SMNVEV (reference sequence). The CDR3 loop spans 16 amino acids. With 5 bases clipped from V and 4 bases from J, the junction kept 9 bases outside the gene matches. The CDR3 is CASSQRLAGPIETQYF. CDR3 sequence (DNA): TGTGCCAGCAGTCAGCGACTAGCGGGGCCGATAGAGACCCAGTACTTC.

On this clone itself: A read error may account for a junction end that differs from germline. The chain joins TRBV6-6 to TRBJ1-2, with 11 bases lining up with TRBD1. Germline V gene data show CDR1 as MNHNY and CDR2 as SVGAGI (reference sequence). The CDR3 totals 14 residues. The CDR3 DNA reads as TGTGCCAGCAGTTCCGAGGACAGGGGGCGATTTTCGTCCTTC. The encoded protein is CASSSEDRGRFSSF.

This sequence joins TRBV28 and TRBJ1-1, with D uncertain. Trimming stripped 7 bases from V and 5 bases from J, with 20 bases between. The CDR3 totals 15 residues. Germline values: CDR1 MDHEN, CDR2 SYDVKM. In DNA, the CDR3 is TGTGCCAGCATTCAAATCGGGGTGCTCGAAACTGAAGCTTTCTTT. It translates to CASIQIGVLETEAFF.